The following is a TCR beta chain sequence with its context. The data are from a study of blood T cell repertoires in COVID-19. The overall study: Sample material is recorded as cDNA or gDNA derived from T cells, B-cell-depleted T cells, or PBMCs.

Researchers sorted participants into cohorts using their self-reported clinical history. What the recovered Cohort 3 donors had was two negative PCRs, clearance, or symptom resolution. In the study's own analysis: From reference gene primer amplification, estimates of nucleated cell counts were derived. This table comes from immunoSEQ multiplex PCR, and its TCRdb copy is limited to in-frame clones, with some not included. V and J calls and clone size are given by that table; D and trimming were obtained from the DNA. The sample includes fewer than 250,000 clones, 70% to 85% seen only once; the top ten take around 3.5%. Germline-derived CDR1 and CDR2 are SGHDT and YYEEEE. V gave up 0 bases and J gave up 0 bases, with 13 bases separating them. The CDR3 runs to 16 residues.

The receptor's source is a woman in her twenties or thirties who had recovered from COVID-19. The rearrangement uses TRBV5-6 and TRBJ2-7; D perhaps matches TRBD2 (5 bases). The sample taken for sequencing was PBMCs or T cells enriched from blood (not recorded which). The CDR3 nucleotides read TGTGCCAGCAGCTTGGAGTGGCGGGCCTCCTCCTACGAGCAGTACTTC. Translation gives CASSLEWRASSYEQYF.